The 18 T cell receptor beta chains below were found in one sample sequenced in a study of T-cell memory formation after mild COVID-19. Using its own MiXCR run on the 5' RACE reads, TCRdb lists one record per CDR3 protein. The sample carries about 180,000 distinct CDR3 sequences, less than 20% recorded once. Sample: PBMCs or a T cell subset sorted from them (not recorded which). These receptor sequences come from a man aged 18 to 30 who had mild COVID-19 (a few samples of this study predate the infection). Cell type and time point are not known.

This clonotype turned up a few times. The chain has TRBV10-3 and TRBJ2-5, with TRBD1 as a possible D gene (6 bases). The CDR3 extends over 14 amino acids. CDR1 and CDR2 from the germline V gene are ENHRY and SYGVKD. V lost 9 bases to trimming and J lost 5 bases, with 19 bases between them. The CDR3 here is CAIRPVGDKETQYF. Written as DNA, the CDR3 is TGTGCCATTCGCCCCGTGGGGGACAAGGAGACCCAGTACTTC.

This clonotype showed up just a few times. The chain combines TRBV13 with TRBJ2-7, with D perhaps assigned TRBD1 or TRBD2 (5 bases each). This CDR3 is built from 9 residues. Germline assignment: CDR1 PRHDT and CDR2 FYEKMQ (reference sequence). The CDR3 sequence is CASPGTGVV. CDR3 nucleotides: TGTGCCAGCCCCGGGACCGGGGTTGTC.

This rearrangement joins TRBV6-6 to TRBJ2-3, with 9 bases fitting TRBD2. Germline CDR1 reads MNHNY; CDR2 reads SVGAGI (reference sequence). The CDR3 spans 15 residues. Trimming took 5 bases from V and 4 from J; bases not matched to a gene: 7. The CDR3 region is CASSRFSGGADTQYF. The CDR3 DNA is TGTGCCAGCAGTCGATTTAGCGGGGGAGCAGATACGCAGTATTTT.

V and J are TRBV4-1 and TRBJ2-7; 12 bases agree with TRBD2. The CDR3 has 19 amino acids. CDR1 is MGHRA, CDR2 YSYEKL, per germline. The V gene end was trimmed by 1 base and the J gene end by 6 bases; junction bases not matched to a gene: 16. The CDR3 here is CASSQVGGPKRLAGAEQYF. DNA for the CDR3: TGCGCCAGCAGCCAAGTTGGTGGCCCGAAGAGACTAGCGGGGGCCGAGCAGTACTTC.

The sample holds a few counts of this clonotype. V and J are TRBV20-1 and TRBJ2-3, with 7 bases matching TRBD2. This CDR3 is 14 amino acids long. Germline lookup yields CDR1 DFQATT and CDR2 SNEGSKA (reference sequence). The J segment lost 1 base and the V segment lost 3 bases, leaving 4 bases of the junction unmatched. Written as DNA, the CDR3 is TGCAGTGCTAGCCACACTAGCGGCACAGATACGCAGTATTTT. This codes for CSASHTSGTDTQYF.

The chain links TRBV7-2 to TRBJ2-3, with D uncertain. CDR1 and CDR2 from the germline V gene are SGHTA and FQGNSA. The CDR3 loop spans 15 amino acids. V lost 0 bases and J lost 4, with 11 bases in between. The CDR3 loop reads CASSLAYSTADTQYF. The CDR3 DNA reads TGTGCCAGCAGCTTAGCGTATTCCACAGCAGATACGCAGTATTTT.

This clonotype has just a few counts. This chain joins TRBV30 and TRBJ1-1; maybe TRBD1 (5 bases). CDR3 length: 13 residues. V shed 8 bases and J shed 0 bases, with 13 bases lying between them. Germline CDR1 GTSNPN, CDR2 SVGIG (reference sequence). The CDR3 sequence: CAGDREMNTEAFF. The CDR3 nucleotides read TGTGCCGGGGACCGAGAAATGAACACTGAAGCTTTCTTT.

The chain joins TRBV4-1 to TRBJ2-3; 7 bases are shared with TRBD2. The ends lost 0 bases at V and 6 bases at J; junction bases unmatched: 6. Per the germline V gene, CDR1 is MGHRA and CDR2 is YSYEKL. CDR3 size: 15 residues. Written as DNA, the CDR3 is TGCGCCAGCAGCCAAGAATTGACTAGCCAGGATACGCAGTATTTT. The encoded protein is CASSQELTSQDTQYF.

This clonotype has only a few counts. This chain joins TRBV5-1 and TRBJ1-5, with TRBD1 matching over 11 bases. Germline trimming cut 3 bases from V and 5 bases from J; bases unmatched to any gene: 4. This CDR3 is 15 amino acids long. Per germline, CDR1 SGHRS and CDR2 YFSETQ. The CDR3 region is CASSWTGGADQPQHF. The CDR3 DNA reads TGCGCCAGCAGCTGGACAGGGGGCGCCGATCAGCCCCAGCATTTT. Supplemented by reference TRBV5-1 and TRBJ1-5, the full variable domain reads KAGVTQTPRYLIKTRGQQVTLSCSPISGHRSVSWYQQTPGQGLQFLFEYFSETQRNKGNFPGRFSGRQFSNSRSEMNVSTLELGDSALYLCASSWTGGADQPQHFGDGTRLSIL.

The chain carries TRBV6-5 and TRBJ1-5; 11 nucleotides line up with TRBD1. V lost 6 bases, J lost 7 bases, and 2 bases stayed unmatched. Germline assignment: CDR1 MNHEY and CDR2 SVGAGI. The CDR3 runs 13 residues. The CDR3 bases are TGTGCCAGCAGAAGGACAGGGGGCCAGCCCCAGCATTTT. This encodes CASRRTGGQPQHF.

This chain's CDR3 is CASSQDSTSTDTQYF. The CDR3 nucleotides read TGCGCCAGCAGCCAAGATAGCACTAGCACAGATACGCAGTATTTT. The J gene is TRBJ2-3, the V gene TRBV4-3, with D unresolved. V gave up 0 bases and J gave up 0 bases, with 7 bases separating them. This CDR3 spans 15 amino acids. Per the germline V gene, CDR1 is LGHNA and CDR2 is YSLEER.

The V and J genes are TRBV29-1 and TRBJ2-3, with D possibly matching TRBD2 (5 bases). The CDR3 loop spans 11 amino acids. Trimming took 7 bases from V and 2 from J, leaving 7 bases between them. Germline V gene sequence: CDR1 SQVTM, CDR2 ANQGSEA. CDR3 residues: CSGELTDTQYF. In DNA form, the CDR3 reads TGCAGCGGGGAGCTCACAGATACGCAGTATTTT.

This clonotype was observed a handful of times. The gene calls are TRBV24-1 and TRBJ1-4; unclear D gene. Germline CDR1 KGHDR, CDR2 SFDVKD. The CDR3 covers 12 residues. The V and J ends lost 3 bases and 3 bases respectively, with 1 base between them. The CDR3 nucleotides read TGTGCCACCAGTGATGCTAATGAAAAACTGTTTTTT. Translated: CATSDANEKLFF.

In DNA, the CDR3 is TGTGCCAGCAGACCCGGGACAGTACAAGAGACCCAGTACTTC. This sequence encodes CASRPGTVQETQYF. The chain recombines TRBV2 with TRBJ2-5; 7 bases map to TRBD1. In germline, CDR1 is SNHLY, CDR2 FYNNEI. The CDR3 runs to 14 residues. V lost 6 bases to trimming and J lost 2 bases; unmatched junction nucleotides: 6.

This chain joins TRBV10-3 and TRBJ2-2; the D gene is possibly TRBD1 (5 bases). V was pared by 4 bases and J by 3 bases, with 9 bases between. This CDR3 is 14 amino acids long. Germline V CDR1 and CDR2: ENHRY, SYGVKD. CDR3 coding DNA: TGTGCCATCAGTGGACAGTACTACACCGGGGAGCTGTTTTTT. Translating gives CAISGQYYTGELFF.

This clonotype was observed a few times. This chain links TRBV7-2 with TRBJ2-2, with D maybe TRBD1 (6 bases). V gave up 5 bases and J gave up 3 bases, with 13 bases separating them. The CDR3 has 15 amino acids. CDR1 and CDR2 (germline): SGHTA, FQGNSA. The chain's CDR3 is CASSPGTLHTGELFF. CDR3 coding DNA: TGTGCCAGCAGCCCCGGGACATTACACACCGGGGAGCTGTTTTTT.

This clonotype appeared a few times. This chain links TRBV19 with TRBJ1-4, with D unresolved. Trimming took 3 bases from V and 7 from J, leaving 18 bases between them. The CDR3 length is 16 residues. Germline-derived CDR1 and CDR2 are LNHDA and SQIVND (reference sequence). CDR3 nucleotides: TGTGCCAGTAGTATCGAGGCAGGACGTTTGGGTGAAAAACTGTTTTTT. Its translation is CASSIEAGRLGEKLFF.

The CDR3 spells CSAKSGTNNNSPLHF. In DNA, the CDR3 is TGCAGTGCTAAGTCCGGGACAAATAATAATTCACCCCTCCACTTT. The rearrangement uses TRBV20-1 and TRBJ1-6, with a weak D call TRBD1 (6 bases). V lost 4 bases to trimming and J lost 5 bases, with 15 bases between them. CDR1 and CDR2 (germline): DFQATT, SNEGSKA (reference sequence). The CDR3 is 15 amino acids.